Shown below are 3 T cell receptor beta chains from a single sample sequenced in a study of cytomegalovirus exposure and HLA in healthy donors. PCR involved 60 Vbeta and 13 Jbeta primers. The repertoire was sequenced with immunoSEQ multiplex PCR; TCRdb's copy has only in-frame clones and lacks some. The sample includes over 150,000 clones, around 70% of them seen just once. The sequencing sample was made of PBMCs. The source is a male donor in good health and CMV-seronegative.

The V gene is TRBV9, the J gene TRBJ2-5, with a possible D match to TRBD1 (5 bases). CDR3 length: 15 residues. The V end lost 0 bases, the J end lost 1 base, and 10 bases lay between the germline ends. The germline CDR1 and CDR2 sequences are SGDLS and YYNGEE. The CDR3 here is CASSVVAGLQETQYF. The CDR3 nucleotides are TGTGCCAGCAGCGTAGTAGCAGGGCTCCAAGAGACCCAGTACTTC.

This chain uses TRBV6-6 with TRBJ2-1; D unclear. The germline V and J ends were trimmed by 6 bases and 5 bases, with 14 bases remaining between them. This CDR3 is built from 14 residues. The germline CDR1 and CDR2 sequences are MNHNY and SVGAGI (reference sequence). CDR3 nucleotides: TGTGCCAGCAGCCGTCCCTTAGCCGACAATGAGCAGTTCTTC. Translated: CASSRPLADNEQFF.

J is TRBJ1-2 and V is TRBV6-1, with 9 bases fitting TRBD1. Looked up from germline, CDR1 is MNHNS and CDR2 is SASEGT. V dropped 6 bases and J dropped 4; count of bases not matched to a gene: 9. This CDR3 comprises 15 residues. This CDR3 reads CASRSQPGQGYGYTF. In DNA form, the CDR3 reads TGTGCCAGCAGGTCCCAACCGGGACAGGGCTATGGCTACACCTTC.